The TCR beta chain under discussion was sequenced for a study of blood T cell repertoires in COVID-19. Whole-study context: There were acute and convalescent COVID-19 samples, and they came from the United States, Italy and Spain.

As processed by the authors: Amplification of reference gene primers was used by the study to estimate nucleated cell counts. TCRdb's table, derived via immunoSEQ multiplex PCR, lists solely in-frame clones and lacks some. V and J calls and clone size are given by that table; D and trimming were obtained from the DNA. The sample yields about 230,000 clones, approximately 84% seen once. CDR1 and CDR2 from the germline V gene are SGHAT and FQNNGV. CDR3 size: 15 residues. V gave up 5 bases and J gave up 2 bases; unmatched junction bases: 2. The sequencing sample was made of peripheral blood. The receptor comes from an elderly woman with acute or convalescent COVID-19. V usage is TRBV11-2 and J usage is TRBJ2-6; TRBD1 aligns across 8 bases. The DNA for the CDR3 is TGTGCCAGCAGCGCAGGGGGCGCTGGGGCCAACGTCCTGACTTTC. Translated: CASSAGGAGANVLTF.